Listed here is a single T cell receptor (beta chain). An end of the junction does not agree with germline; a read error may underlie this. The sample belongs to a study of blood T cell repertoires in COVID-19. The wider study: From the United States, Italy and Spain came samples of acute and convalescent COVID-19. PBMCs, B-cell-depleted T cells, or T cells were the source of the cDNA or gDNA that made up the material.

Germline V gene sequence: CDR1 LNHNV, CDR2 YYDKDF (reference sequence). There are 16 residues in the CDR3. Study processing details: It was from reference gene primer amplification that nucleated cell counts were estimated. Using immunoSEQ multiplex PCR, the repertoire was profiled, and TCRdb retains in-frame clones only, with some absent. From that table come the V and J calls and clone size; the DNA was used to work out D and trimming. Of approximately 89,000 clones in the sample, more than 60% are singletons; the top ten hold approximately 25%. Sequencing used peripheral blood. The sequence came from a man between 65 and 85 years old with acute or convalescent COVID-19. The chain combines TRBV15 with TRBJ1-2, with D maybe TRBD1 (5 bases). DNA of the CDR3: TGTGCCACCAGCAGAGATTGGCAGGGAAGGGACTACGGCTACACCTTC. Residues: CATSRDWQGRDYGYTF.